This T cell receptor (beta chain) comes out of a study of blood T cell repertoires in COVID-19. Turning to the study itself: The study drew acute and convalescent COVID-19 samples from the United States, Italy and Spain. From T cells, B-cell-depleted T cells, or PBMCs came the material, which was cDNA or gDNA.

As handled by the study authors: Estimation of nucleated cell counts relied on the amplification of reference gene primers. Here immunoSEQ multiplex PCR was the method, and the copy in TCRdb shows in-frame clones only, minus some. D and trimming were read from the DNA, whereas the V and J calls and clone size are those reported in that table. The data show approximately 91,000 clones, roughly 72% seen once. This CDR3 has 17 amino acids. The V gene is TRBV21-1, the J gene TRBJ2-2; the D segment call TRBD1 is taken from the table without a DNA check. TRBV21-1 is described as a pseudogene. Input material: peripheral blood. The receptor comes from an older man with acute or convalescent COVID-19. The CDR3 DNA sequence: TGTGCCAGCAGCAAAGAAGGGGTCGGAGTCTGGACCGGGGAGCTGTTTTTT. Translated, it gives CASSKEGVGVWTGELFF.